The T cell receptor beta chain described here comes from a study of cytomegalovirus exposure and HLA in healthy donors. As for the study in general: T cells numbering about 179 million yielded some 100 million unique TCR beta sequences in an earlier analysis. Drawn from HLA-typed donors, 80 million to 100 million unique TCRs were held in an early data release.

As for this clone: The target antigen is unknown.

Study-wide points: A link between a missense DCLRE1C variant and TCR beta V- and J-gene trimming emerged from a later analysis. Common viral pathogens were later found to be apparently linked to several of the most significant clusters.

PCR involved 60 Vbeta and 13 Jbeta primers. Clones were sequenced by immunoSEQ multiplex PCR, and TCRdb holds only the in-frame ones, with some missing. The sample holds around 140,000 clones. J lost 3 bases, V lost 0 bases, and 5 bases had no gene match. CDR1 is SGHTA, CDR2 FQGNSA, per germline. The CDR3 extends over 15 amino acids. This rearrangement joins TRBV7-2 to TRBJ2-7, with 7 bases matching TRBD1. This clonotype originated in a woman between 40 and 55 years old in good health and CMV-seronegative. Sequences were obtained from PBMCs. CDR3 coding DNA: TGTGCCAGCAGCTTAGCGTACCGACAGGGCTACGAGCAGTACTTC. Translated: CASSLAYRQGYEQYF.